The 19 T cell receptor beta chains below come from one sample, sequenced in a study of identical twins. TCRdb re-analysed the 5' RACE reads in MiXCR, keeping a single row per CDR3 protein. The profile covers roughly 720,000 distinct CDR3 sequences, with approximately 18% appearing a single time and about an eighth taken by the ten largest. These data were likewise used in another study, on T cells expressing NK-cell markers.

Sample: PBMCs. The source of these receptors is a woman in her late teens or twenties in good health.

V usage is TRBV7-6 and J usage is TRBJ2-3; 7 bases match TRBD1. The V segment lost 3 bases and the J segment 5 bases; nucleotides outside the gene matches: 5. The CDR3 spans 14 residues. Germline assignment: CDR1 SGHVS and CDR2 FNYEAQ. CDR3 region: CASSFGTVGDTQYF. In nucleotides, the CDR3 is TGTGCCAGCAGCTTTGGGACAGTTGGAGATACGCAGTATTTT.

This clonotype turned up a few times. The chain links TRBV20-1 to TRBJ1-2; the D gene is possibly TRBD1 (6 bases). V lost 6 bases to trimming and J lost 4 bases, with 21 bases between them. The germline CDR1 and CDR2 sequences are DFQATT and SNEGSKA (reference sequence). CDR3 size: 15 residues. CDR3: CSATPVGGRGYGYTF. CDR3 in DNA: TGCAGTGCCACACCGGTCGGGGGGCGAGGCTATGGCTACACCTTC.

The chain couples TRBV20-1 to TRBJ1-5; D perhaps matches TRBD1 (6 bases). The CDR3 covers 15 residues. V lost 0 bases, J lost 4 bases, and 13 bases lay in between. CDR1 is DFQATT, CDR2 SNEGSKA, per germline (reference sequence). As DNA, the CDR3 is TGCAGTGCTAGAGATGCGGGGACACAAAATCAGCCCCAGCATTTT. Translating gives CSARDAGTQNQPQHF.

This clonotype was detected only a few times. This rearrangement joins TRBV11-1 to TRBJ1-1; 8 bases align to TRBD1. The CDR3 extends over 12 amino acids. After removal of 5 bases from V and 7 bases from J, the junction contained 3 bases not matched to a gene. CDR1 and CDR2 (germline): SGHAT, FQDESV (reference sequence). The DNA for the CDR3 is TGTGCCAGCAGCCCGGACAGGGATGAAGCTTTCTTT. It translates to CASSPDRDEAFF.

The V call is TRBV27, the J call TRBJ2-7; a weak D match, TRBD1 (5 bases). V shed 7 bases and J shed 4 bases, with 8 bases lying between them. Germline V gives CDR1 MNHEY, CDR2 SMNVEV (reference sequence). This CDR3 is 11 amino acids long. Written as DNA, the CDR3 is TGTGCCAGCATTAGGGGATACGAGCAGTACTTC. It translates to CASIRGYEQYF.

This clonotype appeared many times. This chain links TRBV10-2 with TRBJ1-1, with D maybe TRBD1 (6 bases). Per the germline V gene, CDR1 is WSHSY and CDR2 is SAAADI. V was shortened by 2 bases and J by 11 bases, with 9 bases between the two germline ends. This CDR3 has 11 amino acids. As DNA, the CDR3 is TGCGCCAGCAGTGAGACAGGGTTGGCTTTCTTT. Its protein is CASSETGLAFF.

This clonotype was detected a few times. The V and J genes are TRBV9 and TRBJ2-1; 11 positions agree with TRBD2. The CDR3 covers 14 residues. Trimming at V came to 4 bases and at J to 10 bases, leaving 7 bases not matched to a gene. Germline values: CDR1 SGDLS, CDR2 YYNGEE. CDR3 loop: CASSPTSGKGEQFF. CDR3 bases: TGTGCCAGCAGCCCGACTAGCGGGAAGGGAGAGCAGTTCTTC. The full variable domain, with the rest looked up from reference TRBV9 and TRBJ2-1, is DSGVTQTPKHLITATGQRVTLRCSPRSGDLSVYWYQQSLDQGLQFLIQYYNGEERAKGNILERFSAQQFPDLHSELNLSSLELGDSALYFCASSPTSGKGEQFFGPGTRLTVL.

J is TRBJ2-7 and V is TRBV14, with a tentative D call TRBD2 (7 bases). Per germline, CDR1 SGHDN and CDR2 FVKESK. The CDR3 runs 13 residues. Deletions cut 6 bases from V and 7 bases from J, with 16 bases between. The CDR3 spells CASRSTGTIEQYF. DNA for the CDR3: TGTGCCAGCAGATCTACAGGGACTATTGAGCAGTACTTC.

V and J are TRBV12-3 or TRBV12-4 and TRBJ2-3; TRBD1 is a possible D gene (5 bases). The CDR3 consists of 16 residues. The V and J ends lost 7 bases and 5 bases respectively, with 22 bases between them. The CDR3 spells CASIPPGYRLKDTQYF. The DNA of the CDR3 is TGTGCCAGCATTCCCCCAGGGTACAGGTTGAAAGATACGCAGTATTTT.

The chain carries TRBV5-1 and TRBJ2-7; D gene ambiguous. Germline loops: CDR1 SGHRS, CDR2 YFSETQ. The CDR3 extends over 14 amino acids. Between the trimmed V and J ends, which lost 2 bases and 0 bases, there was a span of 9 bases. CDR3 protein: CASSLLDGSYEQYF. In DNA, the CDR3 is TGCGCCAGCAGCTTACTGGACGGCTCCTACGAGCAGTACTTC.

This clonotype has more than one count but fewer than ten. The J gene is TRBJ2-7, the V gene TRBV5-8; D possibly corresponds to TRBD2 (5 bases). V lost 6 bases and J lost 4, with 17 bases in between. The CDR3 runs to 14 residues. CDR1 and CDR2 from the germline V gene are SGHTS and YDEGEE. Here the CDR3 DNA reads TGTGCCAGCACCCCCAGCCCCAGGAGGTACGAGCAGTACTTC. Protein: CASTPSPRRYEQYF.

The chain has TRBV11-2 and TRBJ2-5, with TRBD2 matching over 8 bases. This CDR3 has 18 amino acids. V lost 2 bases, J lost 4 bases, and 15 bases stayed unmatched. Looked up from germline, CDR1 is SGHAT and CDR2 is FQNNGV. The CDR3 nucleotides are TGTGCCAGCAGCTTACGTTCTCGTAGGGCGGGAGGAGCAGAGACCCAGTACTTC. This gives the protein CASSLRSRRAGGAETQYF.

This chain joins TRBV6-1 and TRBJ1-5; D is unresolved. V was cut by 8 bases and J by 6 bases, with 11 bases left in between. The length of the CDR3 is 12 residues. Germline V gene sequence: CDR1 MNHNS, CDR2 SASEGT. CDR3 region: CASHRSGQPQHF. The CDR3 nucleotides read TGTGCCAGCCACCGTTCGGGTCAGCCCCAGCATTTT.

The chain joins TRBV2 to TRBJ2-1, with TRBD1 matching 7 bases. Germline-derived CDR1 and CDR2 are SNHLY and FYNNEI. J gave up 9 bases and V 6 bases, and 5 bases lay outside the gene matches. The CDR3 loop spans 12 amino acids. The CDR3 loop reads CASRSQGVEQFF. The CDR3 DNA is TGTGCCAGCAGATCTCAGGGGGTTGAGCAGTTCTTC.

This clonotype was seen a few times. This rearrangement joins TRBV20-1 to TRBJ1-2; D call uncertain. In germline, CDR1 is DFQATT, CDR2 SNEGSKA (reference sequence). Trimming took off 0 bases at V and 0 bases at J, with 8 bases between the two ends. CDR3 length equals 14 residues. CDR3 sequence reads: CSAREYSSNYGYTF. The CDR3 DNA sequence: TGCAGTGCTAGAGAGTACAGTTCTAACTATGGCTACACCTTC.

The chain has TRBV21-1 and TRBJ2-3; the table's D call, TRBD2, has no DNA check behind it. TRBV21-1 is shown as a pseudogene. The CDR3 totals 12 residues. CDR3 sequence reads: CASTPAPDTQYF. CDR3 DNA: TGTGCCAGCACACCGGCCCCAGATACGCAGTATTTT.

This clonotype was counted a few times. The rearrangement uses TRBV12-3 or TRBV12-4 and TRBJ1-2; TRBD1 is a possible D gene (6 bases). The CDR3 covers 13 residues. V lost 6 bases and J lost 8, with 16 bases in between. CDR3 DNA sequence: TGTGCCAGCAGCCCCCGGGCAGGGGTAGGCTACACCTTC. This gives the protein CASSPRAGVGYTF.

In this sample, this clonotype turned up a few times. Here the CDR3 DNA reads TGCGCCAGCAGACCAGACGGAACCTACGAGCAGTACTTC. Amino acid sequence: CASRPDGTYEQYF. The gene calls are TRBV5-1 and TRBJ2-7; no definite D call. Trimming removed 5 bases from V and 2 bases from J, with 11 bases in between. Germline V CDR1 and CDR2: SGHRS, YFSETQ. This CDR3 region has 13 residues.

This chain uses TRBV20-1 with TRBJ2-5, with D perhaps TRBD1 (7 bases). V lost 0 bases, J lost 4 bases, and 24 bases lay in between. CDR3 size: 18 residues. Germline CDR1 DFQATT, CDR2 SNEGSKA (reference sequence). This CDR3 reads CSARETPGGSSPIETQYF. Here the CDR3 DNA reads TGCAGTGCTAGAGAGACCCCAGGGGGGAGCAGTCCGATAGAGACCCAGTACTTC.